The clone carrying this TCR beta chain came up a few times. Its target is not known. The sample comes from a study of post-analysis software for immune sequencing data. Unique molecular identifiers had been added to the TCR beta cDNA libraries. Via MiXCR, TCRdb re-called the PCR reads, giving one row per CDR3 protein. The repertoire holds about 540,000 distinct CDR3 sequences, with 30% to 40% as singletons. Study-wide results and limits: Samples sharing a preparation batch grouped tightly together when assessed by F measure.

This sequence originates from a girl younger than 18 with multiple sclerosis. Sequenced input: blood.

The CDR3 protein is CASSLGGSNGYTF. CDR3 bases: TGCGCCAGCAGCTTGGGCGGGTCTAATGGCTACACCTTC. This chain connects TRBV5-1 to TRBJ1-2; D unresolved. There are 13 residues in the CDR3. V was trimmed by 0 bases and J by 6 bases, leaving 9 bases between them. Germline CDR1 reads SGHRS; CDR2 reads YFSETQ.